These 17 T cell receptor beta chains came from one sample sequenced in a study of PD-1 blockade in classical Hodgkin lymphoma. Clones were sequenced by immunoSEQ multiplex PCR, and TCRdb holds only the in-frame ones, with some missing. The data show roughly 100,000 clones, about 92% seen once. Time point in this sample: cycle 4 day 1 (C4D1), after more than 5 weeks of nivolumab. All trial patients relapsed after autologous stem cell transplantation. The source material was peripheral blood mononuclear cells (PBMCs), sampled before the fourth cycle of nivolumab. These TCRs come from a human donor with classical Hodgkin lymphoma.

This chain connects TRBV7-9 to TRBJ1-4; 7 bases align to TRBD1. V shed 1 base and J 7 bases; nucleotides not matched to a gene: 6. The CDR3 is made up of 15 amino acids. In germline, CDR1 is SEHNR, CDR2 FQNEAQ (reference sequence). CDR3 residues: CASSLGEGAGEKLFF. CDR3 in DNA: TGTGCCAGCAGCTTAGGCGAGGGGGCAGGTGAAAAACTGTTTTTT.

The chain employs TRBV2 and TRBJ1-4; a possible D gene is TRBD1 (5 bases). This CDR3 spans 13 amino acids. V lost 6 bases and J lost 8, with 13 bases in between. CDR1 and CDR2 (germline): SNHLY, FYNNEI. For the CDR3, the DNA is TGTGCCAGCAGGGGGGACTTTGCAGAAAAACTGTTTTTT. It specifies CASRGDFAEKLFF.

This chain links TRBV29-1 with TRBJ2-1; TRBD2 agrees at 11 bases. Germline values: CDR1 SQVTM, CDR2 ANQGSEA. V gave up 0 bases and J gave up 0 bases; unmatched junction bases: 13. The CDR3 spans 20 residues. CDR3 DNA: TGCAGCGTTGAAGACCTACCGGGACTAGCGGATTCAAGCTCCTACAATGAGCAGTTCTTC. Translation gives CSVEDLPGLADSSSYNEQFF.

This clone was found once. This chain links TRBV28 with TRBJ1-1, with 10 bases fitting TRBD1. V was pared by 3 bases and J by 5 bases, with 12 bases of the junction left unmatched. Germline CDR1 reads MDHEN; CDR2 reads SYDVKM. The CDR3 is 17 residues long. CDR3 DNA sequence: TGTGCCAGCAGTTTCGGGTTGGGGACAGGGGAGGAGACTGAAGCTTTCTTT. Its translation: CASSFGLGTGEETEAFF.

The chain has TRBV7-9 and TRBJ1-2; tentative D call: TRBD1 (5 bases). The CDR3 sequence is 14 residues long. Germline CDR1 and CDR2: SEHNR and FQNEAQ (reference sequence). V was trimmed by 5 bases and J by 4 bases, leaving 14 bases between them. The CDR3 reads CASSPRDRSYGYTF. In DNA form, the CDR3 reads TGTGCCAGCAGCCCCCGGGACCGATCCTATGGCTACACCTTC.

The rearrangement uses TRBV27 and TRBJ2-5; 13 nucleotides agree with TRBD2. This CDR3 spans 14 amino acids. V shed 6 bases and J 9 bases; nucleotides not matched to a gene: 7. Germline values: CDR1 MNHEY, CDR2 SMNVEV (reference sequence). The CDR3 protein is CASRPGTSGTSQYF. The CDR3, as DNA: TGTGCCAGCAGGCCCGGGACTAGCGGGACGTCCCAGTACTTC.

V is TRBV19 and J is TRBJ1-1; TRBD1 might be the D (5 bases). Germline V gene data show CDR1 as LNHDA and CDR2 as SQIVND (reference sequence). This CDR3 is 12 amino acids long. Trimming removed 4 bases from V and 10 bases from J, with 13 bases in between. The DNA of the CDR3 is TGTGCCAGTAGTAGGGACTACGGTGGAGCTTTCTTT. Translated, it gives CASSRDYGGAFF.

The chain has TRBV5-4 and TRBJ1-6, with 7 nucleotides matching TRBD1. CDR1 and CDR2 from the germline V gene are SGHNT and YYREEE (reference sequence). There are 15 residues in the CDR3. Trimming at V came to 4 bases and at J to 8 bases, leaving 9 bases not matched to a gene. CDR3 bases: TGTGCCAGCAGCATGCGACAGGGACGAGATTCACCCCTCCACTTT. Translating it yields CASSMRQGRDSPLHF.

This chain uses TRBV6-6 with TRBJ2-2, with D possibly being TRBD1 (6 bases). The V end was cut by 6 bases, the J end by 2 bases, with 10 bases between. CDR3 length: 14 residues. Germline assignment: CDR1 MNHNY and CDR2 SVGAGI (reference sequence). The CDR3 here is CASSKGQNTGELFF. CDR3 sequence (DNA): TGTGCCAGCAGCAAGGGACAAAACACCGGGGAGCTGTTTTTT.

The V gene is TRBV9, the J gene TRBJ1-5, with D possibly TRBD1 on 6 matching bases. Germline V gene lookup returns CDR1 SGDLS and CDR2 YYNGEE. V lost 7 bases, J lost 4 bases, and 18 bases lay in between. The CDR3 loop spans 15 amino acids. CDR3 nucleotide sequence: TGTGCCAGCGGGCAAGGGGGGACCCGTAATCAGCCCCAGCATTTT. Translation: CASGQGGTRNQPQHF.

The genes are TRBV10-2 and TRBJ2-7, with TRBD2 matching 12 bases. The junction had 4 bases not matched to a gene; V was cut back by 7 bases and J by 0 bases. There are 15 residues in the CDR3. Germline values: CDR1 WSHSY, CDR2 SAAADI. CDR3 DNA sequence: TGCGCCAGCACCGGACTAGCGGGAACCTCCTACGAGCAGTACTTC. Translation gives CASTGLAGTSYEQYF.

This chain links TRBV13 with TRBJ2-7, with D hard to call. V lost 6 bases to trimming and J lost 3 bases, with 12 bases between them. This CDR3 spans 13 amino acids. The germline CDR1 and CDR2 sequences are PRHDT and FYEKMQ (reference sequence). CDR3 in DNA: TGTGCCAGCAGTCAAAGAAGGGTCTACGAGCAGTACTTC. This codes for CASSQRRVYEQYF.

V is TRBV18 and J is TRBJ2-3; the D is unclear. The CDR3 is 15 residues long. The V and J ends lost 1 base and 6 bases respectively, with 14 bases between them. Per germline, CDR1 KGHSH and CDR2 LQKENI. The CDR3: CASSPLAQSADTQYF. The CDR3, as DNA: TGTGCCAGCTCACCACTAGCCCAGAGCGCCGATACGCAGTATTTT. Variable domain in full (rest from reference TRBV18 and TRBJ2-3): NAGVMQNPRHLVRRRGQEARLRCSPMKGHSHVYWYRQLPEEGLKFMVYLQKENIIDESGMPKERFSAEFPKEGPSILRIQQVVRGDSAAYFCASSPLAQSADTQYFGPGTRLTVL.

The chain couples TRBV6-1 to TRBJ2-1, with TRBD2 identical over 7 bases. This CDR3 region has 14 residues. V lost 10 bases and J lost 3; bases outside the gene matches: 9. Germline loops: CDR1 MNHNS, CDR2 SASEGT. CDR3 bases: TGTGCCACCGAGGGGAGGGCGTTCTACAATGAGCAGTTCTTC. Protein: CATEGRAFYNEQFF.

V gene TRBV25-1 combines with J gene TRBJ2-3; D not certain. The CDR3 is 14 residues long. Germline-derived CDR1 and CDR2 are MGHDK and SYGVNS. V was shortened by 4 bases and J by 5 bases, with 13 bases between the two germline ends. The CDR3 region is CASSGPGRLDTQYF. DNA of the CDR3: TGTGCCAGCAGTGGTCCAGGTCGGTTAGATACGCAGTATTTT.

The CDR3, as DNA: TGTGCCACCGCCGGGACCGGATCCTACGAGCAGTACTTC. Encoded protein: CATAGTGSYEQYF. This chain links TRBV10-3 with TRBJ2-7, with D perhaps TRBD1 or TRBD2 (5 bases each). CDR1 is ENHRY, CDR2 SYGVKD, per germline. V was pared by 10 bases and J by 1 base, with 14 bases between. The CDR3 extends over 13 amino acids.

This sequence joins TRBV5-1 and TRBJ1-1; D is possibly TRBD1 (6 bases). CDR1 and CDR2 from the germline V gene are SGHRS and YFSETQ. The germline V and J ends were trimmed by 0 bases and 4 bases, with 13 bases remaining between them. This CDR3 has 15 residues. The CDR3 DNA reads TGCGCCAGCAGCTTGGCGGCAGGGGTGAGCACTGAAGCTTTCTTT. Amino acids: CASSLAAGVSTEAFF. The full variable domain, completed using reference TRBV5-1 and TRBJ1-1, is KAGVTQTPRYLIKTRGQQVTLSCSPISGHRSVSWYQQTPGQGLQFLFEYFSETQRNKGNFPGRFSGRQFSNSRSEMNVSTLELGDSALYLCASSLAAGVSTEAFFGQGTRLTVV.